The 5 T cell receptor beta chains reported below all come from one sample, sequenced in a study of shared clonotypes between healthy human individuals. The repertoire was sequenced with immunoSEQ multiplex PCR; TCRdb's copy has only in-frame clones and lacks some. This sample has under 650,000 clones, with roughly 95% found just once. The specimen was naive CD4+ T cells sorted from blood. Stated subset: CD45RA+ positively selected. These receptors were obtained from a woman in her thirties in good health.

The V call is TRBV10-3, the J call TRBJ1-1; weak D call: TRBD1 (6 bases). CDR1 and CDR2 from the germline V gene are ENHRY and SYGVKD. The length of the CDR3 is 13 residues. Trimming left V 7 bases short and J 2 bases short, with 11 bases between. DNA of the CDR3: TGTGCCATCAAGACAGGAAATAACACTGAAGCTTTCTTT. Its translation is CAIKTGNNTEAFF.

This chain joins TRBV5-1 and TRBJ2-7; D gene unclear. Germline CDR1 SGHRS, CDR2 YFSETQ. This CDR3 contains 11 residues. Trimming removed 6 bases from V and 4 bases from J, with 8 bases in between. The CDR3 spells CASKGEYEQYF. The CDR3 nucleotides read TGCGCCAGCAAAGGAGAATACGAGCAGTACTTC.

The chain is built from TRBV4-2 and TRBJ1-2; perhaps TRBD1 as D (6 bases). Germline CDR1 LGHNA, CDR2 YNFKEQ. V was pared by 3 bases and J by 4 bases, with 12 bases between. The CDR3 runs 14 residues. The CDR3 spells CASSHLDSFYGYTF. DNA for the CDR3: TGTGCCAGCAGCCACTTGGACAGCTTCTATGGCTACACCTTC.

V is TRBV19 and J is TRBJ2-5; tentatively, D is TRBD1 (6 bases). Germline CDR1 is LNHDA and CDR2 is SQIVND (reference sequence). CDR3 length: 14 residues. Trimming stripped 3 bases from V and 2 bases from J, with 10 bases between. Written as DNA, the CDR3 is TGTGCCAGTAGTATCCAGGGGCCACAAGAGACCCAGTACTTC. Amino acid sequence: CASSIQGPQETQYF.

The chain recombines TRBV5-1 with TRBJ2-1, with 12 bases aligning to TRBD2. CDR3 size: 17 residues. The germline V gene has CDR1 SGHRS and CDR2 YFSETQ. The ends lost 2 bases at V and 9 bases at J; junction bases unmatched: 12. The DNA for the CDR3 is TGCGCCAGCAGCTTCGGGGGTCTAGCGGGAGGGCCCGTTGAGCAGTTCTTC. Amino acid sequence: CASSFGGLAGGPVEQFF.